The clone carrying this T cell receptor beta chain was seen only a few times. As originally analysed: By means of reference gene primer amplification, nucleated cell counts were estimated. Clones were sequenced by immunoSEQ multiplex PCR, and TCRdb holds only the in-frame ones, with some missing. V, J and clone size reflect that table, while D and trimming were determined from the DNA. The table lists fewer than 200,000 clones, about four fifths of them singletons. This entry belongs to a study of blood T cell repertoires in COVID-19. Overall study context: Acute-phase and convalescent COVID-19 samples originated in the United States, Italy and Spain. PBMCs, B-cell-depleted T cells, or T cells were the source of the cDNA or gDNA that made up the material.

A Seattle source enrolled patients during active infection and followed them longitudinally. The germline gives CDR1 MNHEY, CDR2 SVGEGT. V shed 1 base, J shed 12 bases, and the junction held 7 bases outside the gene matches. CDR3 length: 13 amino acids. The clonotype originates from a woman aged 80 or over with COVID-19, enrolled during active disease. This chain joins TRBV6-2 or TRBV6-3 and TRBJ1-1; 8 bases are a match to TRBD1. Sequences were obtained from peripheral blood. CDR3 DNA: TGTGCCAGCAGTTACTGGCAGGGGGCAGAATCTTTCTTT. This translates into CASSYWQGAESFF.